This T cell receptor beta chain was observed in a study of cytomegalovirus exposure and HLA in healthy donors. The study's findings and limits: Within the data, a cluster of highly shared sequence variants was likely a sequencing artifact. In an earlier analysis, about 87% or about 30%: the productive usage of most TCR beta V segments. An analysis that came later showed most CMV-associated TCR beta chains appearing HLA-restricted.

The germline gives CDR1 GTSNPN, CDR2 SVGIG (reference sequence). The CDR3 is 16 amino acids. With 4 bases removed from V and 0 bases from J, the gap between germline ends came to 13 bases. In the PCR, 60 Vbeta and 13 Jbeta primers were used. Here immunoSEQ multiplex PCR was the method, and the copy in TCRdb shows in-frame clones only, minus some. This repertoire shows 240,000 or so clones, more than 75% found once; its top ten account for 5.4%. Despite likely unrecorded immune exposures, the donors were nominally healthy at the time of sampling. Turning to this clone: Its specificity is unknown.

Source material: PBMCs. The V and J genes are TRBV30 and TRBJ2-6, with D perhaps TRBD2 (7 bases). The origin of this receptor is a woman aged 35 to 49 in good health and CMV-seropositive. CDR3 sequence (DNA): TGTGCCTGGATGGGAAGGGGGGGCTCTGGGGCCAACGTCCTGACTTTC. Its translation is CAWMGRGGSGANVLTF.